This passage covers 10 T cell receptor beta chains from one sample sequenced in a study of blood T cells in healthy people across ages. For the second PCR, which ran for about 6 to 11 cycles, a sample-barcoded 5' primer and a J-beta primer mix were used. TCRdb recomputed calls from the 5' RACE reads with MiXCR, one row per CDR3 protein. The sample consists of approximately 820,000 distinct CDR3 sequences, about 42% of them appearing once. Sequenced: blood. The receptors originated from a man in his sixties in good health.

The chain combines TRBV20-1 with TRBJ2-4; 8 bases match TRBD2. This CDR3 is 12 amino acids long. Germline CDR1 is DFQATT and CDR2 is SNEGSKA (reference sequence). V shed 1 base, J shed 13 bases, and the junction held 6 bases outside the gene matches. The CDR3 DNA reads as TGCAGTGCTAGAGCGGGGGGGGTTGCGCAGTACTTC. Translating gives CSARAGGVAQYF.

This clonotype was observed a few times. This chain links TRBV11-3 with TRBJ2-1, with TRBD1 matching 7 bases. The CDR3 covers 13 residues. Germline CDR1 is SGHNT and CDR2 is YENEEA. The V gene end was trimmed by 3 bases and the J gene end by 6 bases; junction bases not matched to a gene: 2. The CDR3 protein is CASSLTGPNEQFF. The DNA of the CDR3 is TGTGCCAGCAGCTTGACAGGGCCCAATGAGCAGTTCTTC. The full variable domain, rest sourced from reference TRBV11-3 and TRBJ2-1, is EAGVVQSPRYKIIEKKQPVAFWCNPISGHNTLYWYLQNLGQGPELLIRYENEEAVDDSQLPKDRFSAERLKGVDSTLKIQPAELGDSAVYLCASSLTGPNEQFFGPGTRLTVL.

This chain joins TRBV9 and TRBJ2-5; no clear D. Per the germline V gene, CDR1 is SGDLS and CDR2 is YYNGEE. This CDR3 region has 13 residues. Trimming cost V 2 bases and J 5 bases, with 10 bases left between them. The CDR3 protein is CASSVTVRETQYF. For the CDR3, the DNA is TGTGCCAGCAGCGTTACGGTCCGGGAGACCCAGTACTTC.

Worth noting for this clonotype: A read error may produce the germline difference seen at one junction end. The chain uses TRBV7-2 and TRBJ2-1; D tentatively fits TRBD1 or TRBD2 (5 bases each). CDR3 length: 14 residues. Germline CDR1 and CDR2: SGHTA and FQGNSA. In nucleotides, the CDR3 is TGTGTCAGCAGCTTAGGAGGACGCAGGGATGAGCAGTTCTTC. It codes for CVSSLGGRRDEQFF.

The J gene is TRBJ2-5, the V gene TRBV20-1, with a possible D match to TRBD2 (5 bases). The ends were cut back, 6 bases at V and 5 bases at J, with 13 bases in the middle. Per germline, CDR1 DFQATT and CDR2 SNEGSKA (reference sequence). The CDR3 is 12 amino acids. The CDR3 loop reads CSARTLGETQYF. CDR3 DNA sequence: TGCAGTGCCCGGACTCTTGGGGAGACCCAGTACTTC.

In this sample, this clonotype turned up once. The chain carries TRBV7-2 and TRBJ1-2; D is undetermined. CDR1 and CDR2 from the germline V gene are SGHTA and FQGNSA. The CDR3 has 13 amino acids. The V end was cut by 5 bases, the J end by 8 bases, with 15 bases between. The CDR3 DNA sequence: TGTGCCAGCAGCCCCTCAGGCCAGAGCGGCTACACCTTC. As protein: CASSPSGQSGYTF.

The genes are TRBV6-2 or TRBV6-3 and TRBJ1-1, with D possibly TRBD1 on 5 matching bases. Trimming took 4 bases from V and 5 from J, leaving 11 bases between them. CDR1 and CDR2 (germline): MNHEY, SVGEGT. This CDR3 is built from 13 residues. The CDR3 DNA follows: TGTGCCAGCAGTTTCACCGACAGAACTGAAGCTTTCTTT. Its translation is CASSFTDRTEAFF.

The chain carries TRBV6-5 and TRBJ2-2; the D gene is possibly TRBD2 (6 bases). V lost 4 bases, J lost 2 bases, and 14 bases lay in between. CDR1 and CDR2 (germline): MNHEY, SVGAGI. The CDR3 spans 16 residues. DNA of the CDR3: TGTGCCAGCAGTTCTCCCAGCGGGCGAAACACCGGGGAGCTGTTTTTT. Protein product: CASSSPSGRNTGELFF.

This clonotype was seen more than once but under ten times. This chain joins TRBV7-2 and TRBJ1-5, with 7 bases lining up with TRBD1. From germline, CDR1 is SGHTA and CDR2 FQGNSA. The CDR3 is made up of 16 amino acids. V was clipped by 4 bases and J by 3 bases; unmatched bases: 9. In DNA form, the CDR3 reads TGTGCCAGCAGCTCCCGAGGGACAGCAAACAATCAGCCCCAGCATTTT. This encodes CASSSRGTANNQPQHF.

This clonotype was observed many times. The chain employs TRBV5-6 and TRBJ2-7; TRBD1 aligns across 8 bases. The CDR3 totals 14 residues. Per the germline V gene, CDR1 is SGHDT and CDR2 is YYEEEE. The V and J ends lost 4 bases and 4 bases, in that order; junction bases with no gene match: 7. The CDR3 loop reads CASSVGQGRYEQYF. The CDR3 bases are TGTGCCAGCAGCGTTGGACAGGGACGTTACGAGCAGTACTTC.